This section outlines one T cell receptor beta chain sequence together with its context. This sample is part of a study of control samples from healthy donors and cancer patients. The data were produced by immunoSEQ multiplex PCR, yet TCRdb's version contains in-frame clones alone and is incomplete. Seen here are some 45,000 clones, around 93% observed once, and the top ten hold 22%. Sequenced input: PBMCs. This TCR derives from a woman aged 35 to 49 with head and neck cancer.

CDR3 in amino acids: CASPSGAGVGTEAFF. Written as DNA, the CDR3 is TGTGCCAGCCCCTCGGGGGCAGGGGTGGGTACTGAAGCTTTCTTT. V and J are TRBV28 and TRBJ1-1; perhaps TRBD1 as D (6 bases). Germline V lookup: CDR1 MDHEN, CDR2 SYDVKM. The CDR3 totals 15 residues. V was trimmed by 8 bases and J by 5 bases, leaving 21 bases between them.